The rows below give T cell receptor beta chains drawn from one sample of a study of T cell responses to AZD1222 COVID-19 vaccine. Data came from immunoSEQ multiplex PCR; TCRdb stores just in-frame clones and leaves some out. The table records 180,000 or so clones, nearly 95% of them present only once. The sample consisted of peripheral blood, taken 28 days after the second AZD1222 dose. These receptors all come from an adult who received the AZD1222 COVID-19 vaccine. Both conserved end residues are part of each CDR3. A D gene is named only where the DNA matches it firmly. Size values are once, few and many counts, or a class for expanded clones, and some rows have none.

v_call: TRBV28
j_call: TRBJ1-3
clone_size: once
d_call: NA
cdr3_aa: CASKYSDSGNTIYF
cdr3_nt: TGTGCCAGCAAGTACAGTGACTCTGGAAACACCATATATTTT

v_call: TRBV11-2
j_call: TRBJ2-3
clone_size: NA
d_call: NA
cdr3_aa: CASSLRHRTDTQYF
cdr3_nt: TGTGCCAGCAGCTTACGACACCGCACAGATACGCAGTATTTT

v_call: TRBV18
j_call: TRBJ1-5
clone_size: once
d_call: NA
cdr3_aa: CASSPRVDSNQPQHF
cdr3_nt: TGTGCCAGCTCACCAAGGGTTGACAGCAATCAGCCCCAGCATTTT

v_call: TRBV9
j_call: TRBJ2-5
clone_size: NA
d_call: TRBD2
cdr3_aa: CASSVGASGGIETQYF
cdr3_nt: TGTGCCAGCAGCGTAGGGGCTAGCGGGGGTATAGAGACCCAGTACTTC

v_call: TRBV11-1
j_call: TRBJ1-2
clone_size: NA
d_call: TRBD1
cdr3_aa: CASSLAGTGIYGYTF
cdr3_nt: TGTGCCAGCAGCTTAGCCGGGACAGGAATCTATGGCTACACCTTC

v_call: TRBV5-4
j_call: TRBJ1-2
clone_size: NA
d_call: NA
cdr3_aa: CASSSPQGSGYGYTF
cdr3_nt: TGTGCCAGCAGCTCCCCACAGGGTAGCGGGTATGGCTACACCTTC

v_call: TRBV7-8
j_call: TRBJ2-5
clone_size: NA
d_call: TRBD2
cdr3_aa: CASSLSGLAQETQYF
cdr3_nt: TGTGCCAGCAGCCTCTCGGGACTAGCACAAGAGACCCAGTACTTC

v_call: TRBV7-9
j_call: TRBJ2-1
clone_size: NA
d_call: NA
cdr3_aa: CASSRMGRGDNEQFF
cdr3_nt: TGTGCCAGCAGCCGGATGGGCAGGGGAGACAATGAGCAGTTCTTC

v_call: TRBV5-1
j_call: TRBJ1-5
clone_size: NA
d_call: NA
cdr3_aa: CASSLDASQPQHF
cdr3_nt: TGCGCCAGCAGCTTGGACGCGAGTCAGCCCCAGCATTTT

v_call: TRBV5-1
j_call: TRBJ1-1
clone_size: NA
d_call: TRBD1
cdr3_aa: CASSIQDRGGTEAFF
cdr3_nt: TGCGCCAGCAGCATACAGGACAGGGGTGGGACTGAAGCTTTCTTT

v_call: TRBV11-1
j_call: TRBJ2-5
clone_size: NA
d_call: NA
cdr3_aa: CASSSGQTKETQYF
cdr3_nt: TGTGCCAGCAGCTCCGGACAGACTAAAGAGACCCAGTACTTC

v_call: TRBV9
j_call: TRBJ1-6
clone_size: once
d_call: NA
cdr3_aa: CASSSGTNNSPLHF
cdr3_nt: TGTGCCAGCAGCTCCGGGACTAATAATTCACCCCTCCACTTT

v_call: TRBV28
j_call: TRBJ1-2
clone_size: once
d_call: NA
cdr3_aa: CASKETQAIGYTF
cdr3_nt: TGTGCCAGCAAGGAGACCCAAGCGATTGGCTACACCTTC

v_call: TRBV19
j_call: TRBJ1-4
clone_size: NA
d_call: NA
cdr3_aa: CASSIGPNEKLFF
cdr3_nt: TGTGCCAGTAGTATAGGGCCTAATGAAAAACTGTTTTTT

v_call: TRBV29-1
j_call: TRBJ1-2
clone_size: NA
d_call: NA
cdr3_aa: CSVGGGYTF
cdr3_nt: TGCAGCGTGGGCGGAGGCTACACCTTC

v_call: TRBV6-5
j_call: TRBJ2-7
clone_size: NA
d_call: NA
cdr3_aa: CASSSSGYHEQYF
cdr3_nt: TGTGCCAGCAGTTCGTCAGGGTACCACGAGCAGTACTTC

v_call: TRBV7-7
j_call: TRBJ2-1
clone_size: NA
d_call: TRBD1
cdr3_aa: CASSPPGAGGNEQFF
cdr3_nt: TGTGCCAGCAGCCCTCCTGGGGCAGGGGGAAATGAGCAGTTCTTC

v_call: TRBV5-4
j_call: TRBJ2-1
clone_size: NA
d_call: NA
cdr3_aa: CASSPLGGAYNEQFF
cdr3_nt: TGTGCCAGCAGCCCCTTGGGGGGAGCGTACAATGAGCAGTTCTTC

v_call: TRBV6-6
j_call: TRBJ1-2
clone_size: NA
d_call: NA
cdr3_aa: CASSYNREQGYTF
cdr3_nt: TGTGCCAGCAGTTATAACCGGGAGCAGGGCTACACCTTC

v_call: TRBV19
j_call: TRBJ1-1
clone_size: NA
d_call: TRBD1
cdr3_aa: CASSRETGVNTEAFF
cdr3_nt: TGTGCCAGTAGTAGGGAGACAGGGGTGAACACTGAAGCTTTCTTT

v_call: TRBV6-5
j_call: TRBJ2-1
clone_size: NA
d_call: TRBD2
cdr3_aa: CASTNWAGGPNEQFF
cdr3_nt: TGTGCCAGCACAAACTGGGCGGGAGGGCCAAATGAGCAGTTCTTC

v_call: TRBV5-1
j_call: TRBJ1-4
clone_size: once
d_call: NA
cdr3_aa: CASSLGTVDNEKLFF
cdr3_nt: TGCGCCAGCAGCTTGGGCACGGTTGATAATGAAAAACTGTTTTTT

v_call: TRBV7-7
j_call: TRBJ2-2
clone_size: NA
d_call: NA
cdr3_aa: CASSLSGVPNTGELFF
cdr3_nt: TGTGCCAGCAGCTTATCGGGCGTACCGAACACCGGGGAGCTGTTTTTT

v_call: TRBV30
j_call: TRBJ1-2
clone_size: NA
d_call: NA
cdr3_aa: CAWSLSYGYTF
cdr3_nt: TGTGCCTGGAGTCTCTCCTATGGCTACACCTTC

v_call: TRBV7-2
j_call: TRBJ2-5
clone_size: few
d_call: NA
cdr3_aa: CASPVQETQYF
cdr3_nt: TGTGCCAGCCCGGTACAAGAGACCCAGTACTTC

v_call: TRBV7-9
j_call: TRBJ1-4
clone_size: NA
d_call: TRBD1
cdr3_aa: CASSYPGQGNEKLFF
cdr3_nt: TGTGCCAGCAGCTACCCGGGACAGGGTAATGAAAAACTGTTTTTT

v_call: TRBV7-2
j_call: TRBJ2-7
clone_size: NA
d_call: NA
cdr3_aa: CASSFKEPWAGGEYEQYF
cdr3_nt: TGTGCCAGCAGCTTCAAAGAACCATGGGCAGGGGGGGAATACGAGCAGTACTTC

v_call: TRBV28
j_call: TRBJ1-2
clone_size: NA
d_call: TRBD1
cdr3_aa: CASSSRTGPYGYTF
cdr3_nt: TGTGCCAGCAGTTCCCGGACAGGGCCCTATGGCTACACCTTC

v_call: TRBV4-3
j_call: TRBJ2-2
clone_size: NA
d_call: NA
cdr3_aa: CASSHQGHSNTGELFF
cdr3_nt: TGCGCCAGCAGCCACCAGGGACACTCGAACACCGGGGAGCTGTTTTTT

v_call: TRBV30
j_call: TRBJ1-1
clone_size: NA
d_call: NA
cdr3_aa: CAWSVSSGTAFF
cdr3_nt: TGTGCCTGGAGTGTATCCTCGGGGACGGCTTTCTTT

v_call: TRBV3-1/TRBV3-2
j_call: TRBJ1-2
clone_size: NA
d_call: NA
cdr3_aa: CASSQDGVFAYGYTF
cdr3_nt: TGTGCCAGCAGCCAAGACGGAGTTTTCGCCTATGGCTACACCTTC

v_call: TRBV5-1
j_call: TRBJ2-5
clone_size: NA
d_call: TRBD2
cdr3_aa: CASRRGVNSGANGWETQYF
cdr3_nt: TGCGCCAGTCGGCGAGGAGTAAATAGCGGGGCTAACGGATGGGAGACCCAGTACTTC

v_call: TRBV28
j_call: TRBJ2-7
clone_size: NA
d_call: NA
cdr3_aa: CASSKTTRTYEQYF
cdr3_nt: TGTGCCAGCAGTAAAACGACGAGAACCTACGAGCAGTACTTC

v_call: TRBV28
j_call: TRBJ1-2
clone_size: NA
d_call: NA
cdr3_aa: CASSPPRGRSGYTF
cdr3_nt: TGTGCCAGCAGCCCCCCTCGGGGGAGGTCTGGCTACACCTTC

v_call: TRBV5-1
j_call: TRBJ2-5
clone_size: NA
d_call: TRBD1
cdr3_aa: CASEETGTAQETQYF
cdr3_nt: TGCGCCAGCGAGGAGACGGGGACAGCTCAAGAGACCCAGTACTTC

v_call: TRBV6-4
j_call: TRBJ2-2
clone_size: few
d_call: NA
cdr3_aa: CASSDSSRTNTGELFF
cdr3_nt: TGTGCCAGCAGTGACTCTTCGCGGACAAACACCGGGGAGCTGTTTTTT

v_call: TRBV28
j_call: TRBJ2-2
clone_size: NA
d_call: NA
cdr3_aa: CASSLGGKSAGELFF
cdr3_nt: TGTGCCAGCAGTTTAGGAGGGAAGAGCGCCGGGGAGCTGTTTTTT

v_call: TRBV2
j_call: TRBJ2-3
clone_size: once
d_call: TRBD2
cdr3_aa: CASSEASGFTDTQYF
cdr3_nt: TGTGCCAGCAGTGAGGCTAGCGGTTTCACAGATACGCAGTATTTT

v_call: TRBV19
j_call: TRBJ2-7
clone_size: NA
d_call: TRBD1
cdr3_aa: CASSRTGGNEQYF
cdr3_nt: TGTGCCAGTAGTAGAACAGGGGGCAACGAGCAGTACTTC

v_call: TRBV9
j_call: TRBJ1-5
clone_size: NA
d_call: NA
cdr3_aa: CASSVNGWADQPQHF
cdr3_nt: TGTGCCAGCAGCGTAAACGGTTGGGCAGATCAGCCCCAGCATTTT

v_call: TRBV19
j_call: TRBJ2-6
clone_size: NA
d_call: NA
cdr3_aa: CASSNLPTGLGSGANVLTF
cdr3_nt: TGTGCCAGTAGTAACCTCCCAACAGGGTTAGGCTCTGGGGCCAACGTCCTGACTTTC

v_call: TRBV7-2
j_call: TRBJ2-3
clone_size: NA
d_call: NA
cdr3_aa: CASSSLGPDTQYF
cdr3_nt: TGTGCCAGCAGTTCCCTAGGCCCAGATACGCAGTATTTT

v_call: TRBV5-5
j_call: TRBJ2-3
clone_size: NA
d_call: TRBD2
cdr3_aa: CASSYPLAGRTDTQYF
cdr3_nt: TGTGCCAGCAGCTACCCCCTAGCGGGGCGCACAGATACGCAGTATTTT

v_call: TRBV18
j_call: TRBJ1-4
clone_size: NA
d_call: NA
cdr3_aa: CASSALDEKGEKLFF
cdr3_nt: TGTGCCAGCTCAGCGCTGGACGAAAAGGGGGAAAAACTGTTTTTT

v_call: TRBV12-3/TRBV12-4
j_call: TRBJ1-3
clone_size: NA
d_call: NA
cdr3_aa: CASSPGTGNTIYF
cdr3_nt: TGTGCCAGCAGTCCGGGCACCGGAAACACCATATATTTT

v_call: TRBV19
j_call: TRBJ2-3
clone_size: NA
d_call: TRBD2
cdr3_aa: CASGASGGTDTQYF
cdr3_nt: TGTGCCAGCGGGGCTAGCGGAGGCACAGATACGCAGTATTTT

v_call: TRBV2
j_call: TRBJ1-2
clone_size: few
d_call: NA
cdr3_aa: CASSEGDPRDNYGYTF
cdr3_nt: TGTGCCAGCAGTGAAGGGGATCCACGGGATAACTATGGCTACACCTTC

v_call: TRBV30
j_call: TRBJ2-3
clone_size: NA
d_call: TRBD1
cdr3_aa: CAWSIGQGGDTQYF
cdr3_nt: TGTGCCTGGAGTATCGGACAGGGGGGGGATACGCAGTATTTT

v_call: TRBV6-1
j_call: TRBJ2-7
clone_size: once
d_call: NA
cdr3_aa: CASSELGTYEQYF
cdr3_nt: TGTGCCAGCAGTGAACTAGGGACCTACGAGCAGTACTTC

v_call: TRBV11-3
j_call: TRBJ2-3
clone_size: NA
d_call: NA
cdr3_aa: CASSQPGSDTQYF
cdr3_nt: TGTGCCAGCAGCCAACCGGGGTCAGATACGCAGTATTTT

v_call: TRBV2
j_call: TRBJ1-6
clone_size: NA
d_call: TRBD1
cdr3_aa: CASLWDSKGGIDSPLHF
cdr3_nt: TGTGCCAGCCTTTGGGACAGTAAGGGGGGAATCGATTCACCCCTCCACTTT

v_call: TRBV18
j_call: TRBJ2-3
clone_size: NA
d_call: TRBD2
cdr3_aa: CASSPPGLAGFTDTQYF
cdr3_nt: TGTGCCAGCTCACCACCGGGACTAGCGGGGTTTACAGATACGCAGTATTTT

v_call: TRBV5-1
j_call: TRBJ1-5
clone_size: NA
d_call: NA
cdr3_aa: CASSVGDLGGNQPQHF
cdr3_nt: TGCGCCAGCAGCGTTGGGGACCTCGGAGGCAATCAGCCCCAGCATTTT

v_call: TRBV12-3/TRBV12-4
j_call: TRBJ1-4
clone_size: NA
d_call: TRBD1
cdr3_aa: CASSSWTGEKLFF
cdr3_nt: TGTGCCAGCAGTTCTTGGACAGGGGAAAAACTGTTTTTT

v_call: TRBV21-1
j_call: TRBJ1-2
clone_size: NA
d_call: NA
cdr3_aa: CASSKVTQGTNYGYTF
cdr3_nt: TGTGCCAGCAGCAAAGTGACACAGGGAACCAACTATGGCTACACCTTC

v_call: TRBV19
j_call: TRBJ1-4
clone_size: NA
d_call: NA
cdr3_aa: CASTIGGGLLFF
cdr3_nt: TGTGCCAGTACCATCGGAGGGGGGCTCCTGTTTTTT

v_call: TRBV6-5
j_call: TRBJ1-5
clone_size: NA
d_call: NA
cdr3_aa: CASSSLADQPQHF
cdr3_nt: TGTGCCAGCAGTTCTCTGGCGGATCAGCCCCAGCATTTT

v_call: TRBV24-1
j_call: TRBJ2-2
clone_size: NA
d_call: NA
cdr3_aa: CATSDLGSGELFF
cdr3_nt: TGTGCCACCAGTGATTTAGGATCCGGGGAGCTGTTTTTT